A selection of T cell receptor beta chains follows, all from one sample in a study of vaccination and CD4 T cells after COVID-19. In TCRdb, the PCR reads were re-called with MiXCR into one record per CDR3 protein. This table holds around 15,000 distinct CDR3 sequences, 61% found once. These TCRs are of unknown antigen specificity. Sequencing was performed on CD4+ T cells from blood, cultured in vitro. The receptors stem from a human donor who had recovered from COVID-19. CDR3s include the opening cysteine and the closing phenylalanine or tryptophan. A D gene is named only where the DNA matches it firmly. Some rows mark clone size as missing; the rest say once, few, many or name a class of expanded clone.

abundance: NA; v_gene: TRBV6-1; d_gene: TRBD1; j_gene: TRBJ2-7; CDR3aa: CASRETGTGAYEQYF; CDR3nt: TGTGCCAGCAGGGAAACCGGGACAGGGGCTTACGAGCAGTACTTC
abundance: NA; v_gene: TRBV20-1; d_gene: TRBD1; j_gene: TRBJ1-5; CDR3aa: CSATGQGDQPQHF; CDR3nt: TGCAGTGCTACTGGACAGGGGGATCAGCCCCAGCATTTT
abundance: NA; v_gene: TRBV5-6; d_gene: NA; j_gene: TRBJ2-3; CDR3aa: CASSLDPAPPDTQYF; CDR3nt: TGTGCCAGCAGCCTGGACCCCGCCCCCCCAGATACGCAGTATTTT
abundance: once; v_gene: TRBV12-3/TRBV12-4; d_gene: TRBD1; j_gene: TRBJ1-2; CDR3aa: CASSQQGAGGYTF; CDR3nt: TGTGCCAGCAGCCAACAGGGGGCGGGGGGCTACACCTTC
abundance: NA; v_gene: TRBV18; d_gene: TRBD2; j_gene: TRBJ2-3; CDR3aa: CASSPPGNRGADTQYF; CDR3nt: TGTGCCAGCTCACCACCAGGCAACCGGGGGGCAGATACGCAGTATTTT
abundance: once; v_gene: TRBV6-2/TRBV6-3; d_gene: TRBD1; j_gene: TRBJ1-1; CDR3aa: CASISGQGASTEAFF; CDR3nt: TGTGCCAGCATCTCCGGACAGGGGGCGAGCACTGAAGCTTTCTTT
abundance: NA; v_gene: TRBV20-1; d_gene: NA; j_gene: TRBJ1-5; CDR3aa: CSARALGQGQDQPQHF; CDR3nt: TGCAGTGCTAGAGCCCTAGGGCAGGGCCAAGATCAGCCCCAGCATTTT
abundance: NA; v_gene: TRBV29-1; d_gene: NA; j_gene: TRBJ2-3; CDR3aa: CSVDKGLGTDTQYF; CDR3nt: TGCAGCGTTGACAAGGGGCTGGGCACAGATACGCAGTATTTT
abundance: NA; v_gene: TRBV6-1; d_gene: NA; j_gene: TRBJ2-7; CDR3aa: CASSRRPAGSRYEQYF; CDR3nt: TGTGCCAGCAGCCGCCGTCCTGCGGGATCCCGCTACGAGCAGTACTTC
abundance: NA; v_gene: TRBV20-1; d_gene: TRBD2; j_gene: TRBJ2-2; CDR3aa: CSARVGSGGDTGELFF; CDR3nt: TGCAGTGCTAGAGTGGGAAGCGGGGGAGACACCGGGGAGCTGTTTTTT
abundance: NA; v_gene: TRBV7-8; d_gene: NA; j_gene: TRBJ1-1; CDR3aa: CASSLVGDAEAFF; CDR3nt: TGTGCCAGCAGCTTAGTGGGGGATGCTGAAGCTTTCTTT
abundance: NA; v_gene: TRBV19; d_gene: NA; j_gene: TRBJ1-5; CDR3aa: CASSIEGLRGKGNQPQHF; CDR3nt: TGTGCCAGTAGTATAGAGGGGTTGCGAGGCAAGGGCAATCAGCCCCAGCATTTT
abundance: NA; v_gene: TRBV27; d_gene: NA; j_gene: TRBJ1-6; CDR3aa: CASSSASETVWDSPLHF; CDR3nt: TGTGCCAGCAGTTCTGCCTCCGAGACAGTATGGGATTCACCCCTCCACTTT
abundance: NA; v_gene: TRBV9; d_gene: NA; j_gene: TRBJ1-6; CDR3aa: CASSARTAAAPLHF; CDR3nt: TGTGCCAGCAGCGCAAGGACCGCAGCTGCACCCCTCCACTTT
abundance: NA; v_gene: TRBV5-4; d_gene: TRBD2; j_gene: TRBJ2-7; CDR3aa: CASSPPGLAGGPPSEQYF; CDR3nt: TGTGCCAGCAGCCCACCGGGACTAGCGGGAGGGCCTCCTAGCGAGCAGTACTTC
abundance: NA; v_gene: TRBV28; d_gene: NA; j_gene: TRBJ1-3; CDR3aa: CASRDMGGNTIYF; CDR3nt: TGTGCCAGCAGGGACATGGGAGGAAACACCATATATTTT
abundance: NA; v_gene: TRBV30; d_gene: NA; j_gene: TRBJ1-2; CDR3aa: CASQTGGGYTF; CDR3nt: TGTGCCTCCCAGACAGGAGGTGGCTACACCTTC
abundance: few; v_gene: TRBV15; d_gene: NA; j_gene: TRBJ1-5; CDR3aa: CATSRDRFGTRVIQPQHF; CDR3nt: TGTGCCACCAGCAGAGATCGCTTTGGGACACGGGTGATCCAGCCCCAGCATTTT
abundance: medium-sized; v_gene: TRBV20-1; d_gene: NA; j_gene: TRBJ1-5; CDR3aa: CSASQGSVSNQPQHF; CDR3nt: TGCAGTGCTAGTCAGGGTTCTGTGAGCAATCAGCCCCAGCATTTT
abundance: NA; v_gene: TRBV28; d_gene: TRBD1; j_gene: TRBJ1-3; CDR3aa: CASRGQGTGNTIYF; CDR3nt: TGTGCCAGCCGGGGACAGGGGACTGGAAACACCATATATTTT
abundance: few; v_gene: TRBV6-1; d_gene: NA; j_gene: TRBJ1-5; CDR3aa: CASSDRGGQPQHF; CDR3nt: TGTGCCAGCAGTGACAGGGGCGGTCAGCCCCAGCATTTT
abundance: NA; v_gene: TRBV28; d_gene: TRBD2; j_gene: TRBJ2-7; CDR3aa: CASTQAGVNSYEQYF; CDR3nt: TGTGCCAGCACTCAAGCGGGAGTGAACTCCTACGAGCAGTACTTC
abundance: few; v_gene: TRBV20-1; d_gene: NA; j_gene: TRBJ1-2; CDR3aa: CSARNVEQSYGYTF; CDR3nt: TGCAGTGCTAGAAATGTAGAGCAGAGCTATGGCTACACCTTC
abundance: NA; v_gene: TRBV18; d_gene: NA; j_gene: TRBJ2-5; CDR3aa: CASSPSITAQETQYF; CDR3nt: TGTGCCAGCTCACCGAGTATTACAGCCCAAGAGACCCAGTACTTC
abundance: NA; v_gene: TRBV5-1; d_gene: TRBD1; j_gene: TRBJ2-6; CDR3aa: CASSFRGQESSGANVLTF; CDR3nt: TGCGCCAGCAGCTTCAGAGGACAGGAGAGCTCTGGGGCCAACGTCCTGACTTTC
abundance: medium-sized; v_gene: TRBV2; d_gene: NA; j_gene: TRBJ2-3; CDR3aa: CASGVGALGDTQYF; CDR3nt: TGTGCCAGCGGCGTGGGGGCCCTGGGAGATACGCAGTATTTT
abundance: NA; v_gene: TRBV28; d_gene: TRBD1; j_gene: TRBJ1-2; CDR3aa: CASTTGTGFGYTF; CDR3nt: TGTGCCAGCACCACGGGGACAGGGTTCGGCTACACCTTC
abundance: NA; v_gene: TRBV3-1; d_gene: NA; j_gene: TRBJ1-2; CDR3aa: CASSPPGTYGYTF; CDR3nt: TGTGCCAGCAGCCCTCCGGGTACCTATGGCTACACCTTC
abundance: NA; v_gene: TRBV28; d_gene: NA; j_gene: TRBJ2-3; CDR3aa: CASSTPVTYTDTQYF; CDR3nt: TGTGCCAGCAGTACTCCCGTGACATACACAGATACGCAGTATTTT
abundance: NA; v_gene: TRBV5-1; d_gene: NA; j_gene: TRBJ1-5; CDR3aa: CASSPGHQNQPQHF; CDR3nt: TGCGCCAGCAGCCCGGGACATCAAAATCAGCCCCAGCATTTT
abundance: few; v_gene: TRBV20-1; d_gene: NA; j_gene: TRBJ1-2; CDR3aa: CSARDGRMTAHGYTF; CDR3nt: TGCAGTGCTAGAGACGGCAGGATGACGGCGCATGGCTACACCTTC
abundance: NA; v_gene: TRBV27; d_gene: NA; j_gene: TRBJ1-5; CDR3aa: CASSSEFVKPQHF; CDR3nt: TGTGCCAGCAGTTCGGAGTTTGTTAAGCCCCAGCATTTT
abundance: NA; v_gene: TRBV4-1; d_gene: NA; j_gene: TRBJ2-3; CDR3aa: CASSPGVVSTDTQYF; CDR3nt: TGCGCCAGCAGCCCCGGGGTGGTAAGCACAGATACGCAGTATTTT
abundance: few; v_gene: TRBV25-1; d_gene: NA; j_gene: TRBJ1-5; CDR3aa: CASSLGDSNQPQHF; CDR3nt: TGTGCCAGCAGTTTGGGAGATAGCAATCAGCCCCAGCATTTT
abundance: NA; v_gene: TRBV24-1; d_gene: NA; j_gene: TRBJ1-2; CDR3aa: CATSDFQTYGYTF; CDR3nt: TGTGCCACCAGTGATTTTCAGACCTATGGCTACACCTTC
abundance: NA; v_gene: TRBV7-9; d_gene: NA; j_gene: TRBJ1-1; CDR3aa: CASSHPGTPTNTEAFF; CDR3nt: TGTGCCAGCAGCCACCCCGGGACACCGACGAACACTGAAGCTTTCTTT
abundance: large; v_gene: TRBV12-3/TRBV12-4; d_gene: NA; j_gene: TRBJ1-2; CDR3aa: CASSLDPRRDYTF; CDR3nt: TGTGCCAGCAGTTTAGATCCCAGACGGGACTACACCTTC
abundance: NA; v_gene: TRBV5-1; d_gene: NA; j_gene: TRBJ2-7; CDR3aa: CASSETEYEQYF; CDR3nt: TGCGCCAGCAGCGAGACCGAATACGAGCAGTACTTC
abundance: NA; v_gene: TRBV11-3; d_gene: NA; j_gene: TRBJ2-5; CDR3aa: CASSFERGVTQYF; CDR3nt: TGTGCCAGCAGCTTTGAACGAGGAGTGACCCAGTACTTC
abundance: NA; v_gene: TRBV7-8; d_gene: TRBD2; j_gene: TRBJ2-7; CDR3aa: CASSLGSSGLADRSYEQYF; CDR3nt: TGTGCCAGCAGCTTAGGCTCATCGGGACTAGCGGACCGCTCCTACGAGCAGTACTTC
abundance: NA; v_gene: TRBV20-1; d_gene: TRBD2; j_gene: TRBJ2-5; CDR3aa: CSARGASGREETQYF; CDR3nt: TGCAGTGCTCGGGGGGCTAGCGGGAGAGAAGAGACCCAGTACTTC